A selection of T cell receptor beta chains follows, all from one sample in a study of CD8 T cells in Susac syndrome. TCRdb reanalysed the immunoSEQ multiplex PCR reads using MiXCR and keeps one entry per CDR3 protein. This sample has around 80,000 distinct CDR3 sequences, with 95% to 97% found just once. Sequenced input: CD8+ T cells from PBMCs. These receptors were collected from a human donor with Susac syndrome. Both conserved end residues are part of each CDR3. The D gene is left open where the match is weak. Clone size appears in some rows only: once, few, many, or a class for an expanded clone.

>TRBJ2-2|TRBV20-1|TRBD1|NA
TGCAGTTTCCGACCGGGGCGGGGACAGGGGTCTAACACCGGGGAGCTGTTTTTT
CSFRPGRGQGSNTGELFF
>TRBJ2-1|TRBV20-1|TRBD2|NA
TGCAGTGCTAGCAGACTAGCCCCGCCTGAGCAGTTCTTC
CSASRLAPPEQFF
>TRBJ2-7|TRBV29-1|NA|NA
TGCAGCGTTGAAACCCAAGGGCCCTACGAGCAGTACTTC
CSVETQGPYEQYF
>TRBJ2-1|TRBV9|NA|NA
TGTGCCAGCAGCGTCCAGGACGACTACAATGAGCAGTTCTTC
CASSVQDDYNEQFF
>TRBJ2-5|TRBV29-1|NA|NA
TGCAGCGTTGTTCCGGGCCTGTTGTACCAAGAGACCCAGTACTTC
CSVVPGLLYQETQYF
>TRBJ1-1|TRBV6-5|NA|NA
TGTGCCAGCAGTTATGGCAGCGGGAACACTGAAGCTTTCTTT
CASSYGSGNTEAFF
>TRBJ2-3|TRBV5-1|NA|NA
TGCGCCAGCCATATCGGTACGCAGTATTTT
CASHIGTQYF
>TRBJ2-6|TRBV5-1|TRBD1|NA
TGCGCCAGCAGCCGGACAGGGACTGGGGCCAACGTCCTGACTTTC
CASSRTGTGANVLTF
>TRBJ2-5|TRBV6-2/TRBV6-3|NA|NA
TGTGCCAGCAGTTACGGGGGTGGCCAAGAGACCCAGTACTTC
CASSYGGGQETQYF
>TRBJ1-6|TRBV5-4|NA|NA
TGTGCCAGCAGCTTGGACCCAGGGGCGAGGAATTCACCCCTCCACTTT
CASSLDPGARNSPLHF
>TRBJ2-7|TRBV27|NA|NA
TGTGCCAGCAGTTTATCAGGGTCGGGCTACGAGCAGTACTTC
CASSLSGSGYEQYF
>TRBJ1-1|TRBV29-1|NA|NA
TGCAGCGTTGAGCACACTGAAGCTTTCTTT
CSVEHTEAFF
>TRBJ2-3|TRBV20-1|TRBD1|NA
TGCAGTGCTGATCCGGGACAGGGCCCAGATACGCAGTATTTT
CSADPGQGPDTQYF
>TRBJ2-1|TRBV7-6|TRBD1|NA
TGTGCCAGCAGCGATGGACAGGGTGGGAATGAGCAGTTCTTC
CASSDGQGGNEQFF
>TRBJ2-5|TRBV5-1|TRBD2|once
TGCGCCAGCAGCGGGCTAGCGGGGACCGGCCAAGAGACCCAGTACTTC
CASSGLAGTGQETQYF
>TRBJ1-2|TRBV2|TRBD1|NA
TGTGCCAGTTTGGACAGGCGTTATGGCTACACCTTC
CASLDRRYGYTF
>TRBJ1-2|TRBV7-9|NA|NA
TGTGCCAGCAGCTTTGGGCGGACGTCCTATGGCTACACCTTC
CASSFGRTSYGYTF
>TRBJ2-7|TRBV11-1|TRBD1|NA
TGTGCCAGCAGAGCAGGGGGTTTCCACGAGCAGTACTTC
CASRAGGFHEQYF
>TRBJ1-1|TRBV9|NA|NA
TGTGCCAGCAGCCCGGGACCGCGGAACACTGAAGCTTTCTTT
CASSPGPRNTEAFF
>TRBJ2-5|TRBV5-6|TRBD1|NA
TGTGCCAGCAGCCTGGAGGGGACAGGCCCACAGACCCAGTACTTC
CASSLEGTGPQTQYF
>TRBJ2-3|TRBV20-1|TRBD1|once
TGCGGCGCCGAGGGGGCCTACACAGATACGCAGTATTTT
CGAEGAYTDTQYF
>TRBJ1-5|TRBV4-2|NA|NA
TGTGCCAGCAGCCAAGATCTATTTCAGCCCCAGCATTTT
CASSQDLFQPQHF
>TRBJ1-2|TRBV20-1|NA|NA
TGCAGTGCTAACGGATTCTATGGCTACACCTTC
CSANGFYGYTF
>TRBJ2-5|TRBV28|NA|NA
TGTGCCAGCAGTTCGACAGAAGCAGAGACCCAGTACTTC
CASSSTEAETQYF
>TRBJ2-1|TRBV28|NA|once
TGTGCCAGCAGTCTCCCGGCCCCTTTGGATGAGCAGTTCTTC
CASSLPAPLDEQFF
>TRBJ2-1|TRBV6-5|NA|NA
TGTGCCAGCAGCCAGAGCCCCCATGAGCAGTTCTTC
CASSQSPHEQFF
>TRBJ2-1|TRBV15|NA|NA
TGTGCCACCAGCAGAGTTGTGCAGGGAGGTAATGAGCAGTTCTTC
CATSRVVQGGNEQFF
>TRBJ2-1|TRBV20-1|NA|NA
TGCAGTGCTAGAGATTCGGCTAGCTACAATGAGCAGTTCTTC
CSARDSASYNEQFF
>TRBJ1-1|TRBV30|NA|NA
TGTGCCGGTTTCCCTCGGGCGGAGAACACTGAAGCTTTCTTT
CAGFPRAENTEAFF
>TRBJ2-1|TRBV20-1|TRBD2|NA
TGCAGTGCTCATTCCGGGACTAGCGGGAGCAATGAGCAGTTCTTC
CSAHSGTSGSNEQFF
>TRBJ1-2|TRBV29-1|NA|NA
TGCAGCGTTGACGGGTCGGCCCCGAGGACAGACCTCTATGGCTACACCTTC
CSVDGSAPRTDLYGYTF
>TRBJ2-7|TRBV24-1|NA|NA
TGTGCCACCAGCGTATCACAGGGCGCCCACGAGCAGTACTTC
CATSVSQGAHEQYF
>TRBJ2-1|TRBV18|NA|NA
TGTGCCAGCTCACCACCGGACAGTGGGGGCAATGAGCAGTTCTTC
CASSPPDSGGNEQFF